The clone carrying this T cell receptor beta chain showed up just once. The data were taken from a study of blood T cell repertoires in COVID-19. Study at large: T cells, B-cell-depleted T cells, or PBMCs supplied cDNA or gDNA.

The CDR3 totals 15 residues. Germline-derived CDR1 and CDR2 are SGHTA and FQGNSA. V was clipped by 1 base and J by 6 bases, with 14 bases between them. TCRdb's copy holds only in-frame clones and misses some; the assay was immunoSEQ multiplex PCR. Counted here are over 55,000 clones, approximately 82% occurring once; the ten biggest clones make up 5.3%. The chain links TRBV7-2 to TRBJ2-3; the D is unclear. The sequence came from a man in his forties or fifties with active COVID-19. The sequenced sample was peripheral blood. The CDR3 DNA reads TGTGCCAGCAGCTTAGAGGCAGGCCCGGTGGATACGCAGTATTTT. Protein product: CASSLEAGPVDTQYF.